This T cell receptor (beta chain) is from a study of a mutant IDH1 vaccine in newly diagnosed glioma. Across the whole study: Vaccination of patients was performed eight times, in weeks 1, 3, 5, 7, 11, 15, 19 and 23. Radiotherapy alone preceded vaccination by 4-6 weeks; alternatively, vaccination started with temozolomide cycles.

Time point reported: week 23, last vaccination. One vaccine dose held 300 ug of mutant IDH1 20-mer peptide and came with topical imiquimod. The donors' diagnosis was new WHO grade 3 or 4 astrocytoma that was IDH1-mutant and ATRX-lost. V lost 4 bases, J lost 2 bases, and 8 bases stayed unmatched. This CDR3 is built from 16 residues. Per the germline V gene, CDR1 is SGHRS and CDR2 is YFSETQ. Data came from immunoSEQ multiplex PCR; TCRdb stores just in-frame clones and leaves some out. Altogether approximately 67,000 clones are present, over 70% being singletons, with the ten largest covering 13%. In the case of this clone: What it binds is not known.

The V call is TRBV5-1, the J call TRBJ2-2; 7 bases are a match to TRBD1. The receptor was derived from a man aged 18 to 29 with glioma. The sequences come from PBMCs, collected from a glioma patient whose treatment included an IDH1 peptide vaccine. The CDR3 reads CASSPRGQINTGELFF. In DNA, the CDR3 is TGCGCCAGCAGCCCGAGGGGGCAGATCAACACCGGGGAGCTGTTTTTT.